Each of the 17 T cell receptor beta chains below was sequenced from the same sample in a study of cytomegalovirus exposure and HLA in healthy donors. Amplification used 60 Vbeta primers and 13 Jbeta primers. Sequenced by immunoSEQ multiplex PCR; TCRdb stores in-frame clones only, minus some. The sample consists of roughly 160,000 clones, approximately 77% of them appearing once. Sequenced: PBMCs. The receptor set was obtained from a man aged 50 to 60 in good health and CMV-seropositive.

This chain connects TRBV4-1 to TRBJ1-1; TRBD1 matches at 9 bases. CDR1 and CDR2 (germline): MGHRA, YSYEKL. The CDR3 runs to 16 residues. V lost 0 bases and J lost 3; bases outside the gene matches: 5. The CDR3: CASSQDGTGYDTEAFF. For the CDR3, the DNA is TGCGCCAGCAGCCAAGACGGGACAGGGTATGACACTGAAGCTTTCTTT.

The chain has TRBV5-1 and TRBJ1-2; D uncertain. V was trimmed by 0 bases and J by 2 bases, leaving 8 bases between them. The CDR3 runs to 14 residues. CDR1 is SGHRS and CDR2 is YFSETQ in the germline V gene. DNA for the CDR3: TGCGCCAGCAGCTTGGATGGCGGAAACTATGGCTACACCTTC. It codes for CASSLDGGNYGYTF.

The chain has TRBV4-3 and TRBJ1-6; D ambiguous. This CDR3 is 17 amino acids long. Germline V CDR1 and CDR2: LGHNA, YSLEER. V dropped 0 bases and J dropped 2 bases, with 11 bases sitting between them. The CDR3 DNA reads TGCGCCAGCAGCCAAGATCGCCCCCCAGCCTATAATTCACCCCTCCACTTT. Amino acid sequence: CASSQDRPPAYNSPLHF.

This chain connects TRBV5-1 to TRBJ1-2, with 7 bases aligning to TRBD1. With 3 bases clipped from V and 6 bases from J, the junction kept 5 bases outside the gene matches. Germline assignment: CDR1 SGHRS and CDR2 YFSETQ. The CDR3 has 13 amino acids. Here the CDR3 reads CASSWEQGNGYTF. CDR3 in DNA: TGCGCCAGCAGCTGGGAACAGGGGAATGGCTACACCTTC.

This sequence joins TRBV7-9 and TRBJ2-5, with TRBD2 matching over 10 bases. The junction had 3 bases not matched to a gene; V was cut back by 1 base and J by 1 base. The germline V gene has CDR1 SEHNR and CDR2 FQNEAQ (reference sequence). CDR3 length: 16 residues. The CDR3 reads CASSLGSGGTQETQYF. The CDR3 DNA sequence: TGTGCCAGCAGCTTAGGTAGCGGGGGGACCCAAGAGACCCAGTACTTC. The full variable domain, completed using reference TRBV7-9 and TRBJ2-5, is DTGVSQNPRHKITKRGQNVTFRCDPISEHNRLYWYRQTLGQGPEFLTYFQNEAQLEKSRLLSDRFSAERPKGSFSTLEIQRTEQGDSAMYLCASSLGSGGTQETQYFGPGTRLLVL.

This clone was observed a few times. The V gene is TRBV11-3, the J gene TRBJ1-1; 8 bases are a match to TRBD1. V shed 3 bases and J 8 bases; nucleotides not matched to a gene: 5. Germline CDR1 is SGHNT and CDR2 is YENEEA. There are 13 residues in the CDR3. The CDR3 DNA reads as TGTGCCAGCAGCTTGGTCACAGGGGGAGAAGCTTTCTTT. It translates to CASSLVTGGEAFF.

The rearrangement uses TRBV7-9 and TRBJ1-2; 10 bases are shared with TRBD1. Per the germline V gene, CDR1 is SEHNR and CDR2 is FQNEAQ (reference sequence). With V trimmed by 7 bases and J by 7 bases, 9 bases remained unmatched. This CDR3 has 14 residues. The CDR3 DNA reads TGTGCCAGCAAGATCTCGACAGGGGGCGGTGGCTACACCTTC. Protein sequence: CASKISTGGGGYTF. Drawing the rest from reference TRBV7-9 and TRBJ1-2, the complete variable domain is DTGVSQNPRHKITKRGQNVTFRCDPISEHNRLYWYRQTLGQGPEFLTYFQNEAQLEKSRLLSDRFSAERPKGSFSTLEIQRTEQGDSAMYLCASKISTGGGGYTFGSGTRLTVV.

About this clone itself: The sample has other DNA sequences that encode this CDR3 too. The rearrangement joins TRBV5-1 to TRBJ2-2; 9 bases line up with TRBD1. Germline trimming cut 6 bases from V and 4 bases from J; bases unmatched to any gene: 10. This CDR3 has 16 amino acids. Germline CDR1 and CDR2: SGHRS and YFSETQ. CDR3 bases: TGCGCCAGCACCCACCCAGAACAGGGGGCCACCGGGGAGCTGTTTTTT. Translating it yields CASTHPEQGATGELFF.

J is TRBJ1-6 and V is TRBV19, with D possibly TRBD1 on 6 matching bases. Germline V gives CDR1 LNHDA, CDR2 SQIVND (reference sequence). V lost 2 bases and J 3 bases, leaving 11 bases between the germline ends. CDR3 size: 16 residues. CDR3 protein: CASSITTGNYNSPLHF. The CDR3 DNA sequence: TGTGCCAGTAGTATAACAACAGGGAACTATAATTCACCCCTCCACTTT.

The chain carries TRBV20-1 and TRBJ1-3, with D uncertain. V was cut by 1 base and J by 8 bases, with 6 bases left in between. The length of the CDR3 is 11 residues. Germline CDR1 and CDR2: DFQATT and SNEGSKA (reference sequence). The CDR3 DNA follows: TGCAGTGCTAGAGCGGTGGACACCATATATTTT. Residues: CSARAVDTIYF.

This clone was found once. J is TRBJ1-6 and V is TRBV5-6; D is unclear. V was cut by 4 bases and J by 7 bases, with 18 bases left in between. Looked up from germline, CDR1 is SGHDT and CDR2 is YYEEEE. The CDR3 length is 16 residues. The CDR3 protein is CASSPIDGGVNSPLHF. The DNA of the CDR3 is TGTGCCAGCAGCCCGATCGACGGTGGAGTGAATTCACCCCTCCACTTT.

Here the CDR3 reads CASSLDSGQGIYGYTF. Written as DNA, the CDR3 is TGCGCCAGCAGCTTGGACTCTGGACAGGGGATCTATGGCTACACCTTC. The chain is built from TRBV5-1 and TRBJ1-2, with 9 nucleotides matching TRBD1. Germline V CDR1 and CDR2: SGHRS, YFSETQ. CDR3 length equals 16 residues. Losses at the gene ends were 0 bases for V and 4 bases for J; bases not matched to a gene: 7.

This chain joins TRBV9 and TRBJ1-4, with 7 nucleotides matching TRBD1. Germline V gene data show CDR1 as SGDLS and CDR2 as YYNGEE. V shed 4 bases and J 7 bases; nucleotides not matched to a gene: 10. CDR3 size: 15 residues. The DNA of the CDR3 is TGTGCCAGCAGCACCGAGACAGGGTTTGGTGAAAAACTGTTTTTT. Translated, it gives CASSTETGFGEKLFF.

The chain uses TRBV30 and TRBJ2-1; D may be TRBD2 (6 bases). V lost 2 bases and J lost 8, with 13 bases in between. This CDR3 contains 13 residues. Germline loops: CDR1 GTSNPN, CDR2 SVGIG (reference sequence). CDR3 coding DNA: TGTGCCTGGAGTCACCGGGGGAGGCATGAGCAGTTCTTC. It codes for CAWSHRGRHEQFF.

The chain combines TRBV5-4 with TRBJ1-1; 9 nucleotides agree with TRBD1. The CDR3 spans 16 residues. CDR1 and CDR2 from the germline V gene are SGHNT and YYREEE (reference sequence). V shed 4 bases and J 3 bases; nucleotides not matched to a gene: 10. CDR3 bases: TGTGCCAGCAGCCCCGGGACAGGGTCTAAGGACACTGAAGCTTTCTTT. Its translation: CASSPGTGSKDTEAFF.

V is TRBV9 and J is TRBJ1-1; 7 bases are shared with TRBD1. The trim removed 3 bases at V and 6 bases at J, leaving 8 bases unmatched. The germline gives CDR1 SGDLS, CDR2 YYNGEE. The CDR3 spans 14 residues. The CDR3 is CASSAPRGPPEAFF. For the CDR3, the DNA is TGTGCCAGCAGCGCCCCGAGGGGGCCCCCTGAAGCTTTCTTT.

This clone was counted a few times. This chain connects TRBV11-2 to TRBJ2-3, with D possibly TRBD2 on 6 matching bases. Between the trimmed V and J ends, which lost 6 bases and 4 bases, there was a span of 8 bases. CDR3 length equals 12 residues. Per germline, CDR1 SGHAT and CDR2 FQNNGV. CDR3 in DNA: TGTGCCAGCAGTTCTAGCGCAGATACGCAGTATTTT. This gives the protein CASSSSADTQYF.